Presented here are 8 T cell receptor beta chains from one specimen sequenced in a study of blood T cell repertoires in COVID-19. Assay: immunoSEQ multiplex PCR; the TCRdb copy retains only in-frame clones and omits some. The profile shows about 200,000 clones, roughly 82% of them singletons. The sequenced sample consisted of peripheral blood. The receptor source for this set is a human donor in a cohort sampled during active COVID-19.

The sample holds a few counts of this clone. The J gene is TRBJ2-3, the V gene TRBV20-1; TRBD2 matches at 7 bases. This CDR3 has 14 residues. CDR1 and CDR2 (germline): DFQATT, SNEGSKA (reference sequence). V trimming: 3 bases; J trimming: 5 bases; junction bases outside the gene matches: 8. The DNA for the CDR3 is TGCAGTGCTAGTCGGCGGGAGTGGGGAGATACGCAGTATTTT. This translates into CSASRREWGDTQYF.

The chain joins TRBV7-9 to TRBJ2-1; TRBD1 agrees at 7 bases. This CDR3 region has 16 residues. Germline loops: CDR1 SEHNR, CDR2 FQNEAQ (reference sequence). The ends lost 5 bases at V and 4 bases at J; junction bases unmatched: 11. CDR3 in amino acids: CASSPGTGQRYNEQFF. The CDR3 DNA follows: TGTGCCAGCAGCCCCGGCACGGGACAGCGGTACAATGAGCAGTTCTTC.

The J gene is TRBJ2-3, the V gene TRBV24-1; D might be TRBD2 (6 bases). V was shortened by 1 base and J by 2 bases, with 15 bases between the two germline ends. The V gene's germline CDR1 is KGHDR and CDR2 SFDVKD. CDR3 length equals 17 residues. CDR3 loop: CATSDFGGRINTDTQYF. The CDR3, as DNA: TGTGCCACCAGTGATTTCGGGGGACGGATTAACACAGATACGCAGTATTTT.

The genes are TRBV3-1 (or the pseudogene TRBV3-2) and TRBJ2-1; unclear D gene. CDR1 and CDR2 (germline): LGHDT, YNNKEL (reference sequence). V lost 0 bases, J lost 0 bases, and 15 bases lay in between. The CDR3 contains 18 residues. In DNA, the CDR3 is TGTGCCAGCAGCCAAGAGCGCCAATGGTCTAGCTCCTACAATGAGCAGTTCTTC. This translates into CASSQERQWSSSYNEQFF.

V usage is TRBV25-1 and J usage is TRBJ1-1, with 8 bases identical to TRBD1. This CDR3 comprises 13 residues. Germline CDR1 is MGHDK and CDR2 is SYGVNS. V trimming: 7 bases; J trimming: 2 bases; junction bases outside the gene matches: 3. The CDR3 region has the DNA TGTGCCAGCATAGGACAGGGAAACACTGAAGCTTTCTTT. It is translated as CASIGQGNTEAFF. The whole variable domain, remainder taken from reference TRBV25-1 and TRBJ1-1, is EADIYQTPRYLVIGTGKKITLECSQTMGHDKMYWYQQDPGMELHLIHYSYGVNSTEKGDLSSESTVSRIRTEHFPLTLESARPSHTSQYLCASIGQGNTEAFFGQGTRLTVV.

The genes are TRBV2 and TRBJ2-7; TRBD2 agrees at 9 bases. The CDR3 length is 12 residues. Trimming removed 7 bases from V and 12 bases from J; junction bases left unmatched: 10. Per the germline V gene, CDR1 is SNHLY and CDR2 is FYNNEI. CDR3 amino acids: CASMIYPGLAYF. DNA of the CDR3: TGTGCCAGCATGATCTATCCGGGACTAGCGTACTTC.

V is TRBV5-1 and J is TRBJ2-3; TRBD1 matches 7 bases. Germline V gene sequence: CDR1 SGHRS, CDR2 YFSETQ. Germline trimming cut 5 bases from V and 0 bases from J; bases unmatched to any gene: 3. The CDR3 length is 14 residues. The CDR3 DNA is TGCGCCAGCAGGACAGGGTCTAGCACAGATACGCAGTATTTT. This sequence encodes CASRTGSSTDTQYF.

This clone was observed a single time. The chain combines TRBV24-1 with TRBJ2-2, with TRBD1 identical over 8 bases. The CDR3 length is 14 residues. Losses at the gene ends were 3 bases for V and 6 bases for J; bases not matched to a gene: 2. Germline V gives CDR1 KGHDR, CDR2 SFDVKD. CDR3 sequence reads: CATSDQQGAGELFF. In DNA, the CDR3 is TGTGCCACCAGTGATCAACAGGGGGCCGGGGAGCTGTTTTTT.